The present TCR beta chain was sequenced within a study of T cell clusters in autoimmune cytopenias. Turning to the study itself: TRB sequencing had a median around 52,000 reads and about 2,500 distinct clonotypes per sample. Study-level points and caveats: Compared with active autoimmune hepatitis patients, healthy donors showed about 2.8-fold more exclusive TRB clusters. TRB repertoire shifts in secondary cytopenia and chronic lymphocytic leukemia mostly reflected lymphoma, not autoimmunity. No cluster-lack signature appeared between secondary cytopenia and chronic lymphocytic leukemia patients, apparently due to lymphoma masking.

Each sample's input was 200 to 250 ng genomic DNA, some 34,000 genome equivalents. One tube held mixed TRB-A and TRB-B primer pools for touch-down PCR. TCRdb re-called the multiplex PCR reads; one entry per CDR3 protein, DNA not given. The listing contains over 7,000 distinct CDR3 sequences. As regards this clonotype: Its specificity is unknown.

Germline V CDR1 and CDR2: KGHSH, LQKENI. This CDR3 spans 15 amino acids. The source material was peripheral blood. The clonotype originates from a human donor with an autoimmune cytopenia or autoimmune hepatitis (not recorded which). The chain is built from TRBV18 and TRBJ2-1; TCRdb returns TRBD1, unconfirmable since there is no DNA. The CDR3 protein is CASSLQGAGYNEQFF.